This entry concerns a single TCR beta chain. The sample belongs to a study of blood T cell repertoires in COVID-19. Trimming removed 4 bases from V and 3 bases from J; junction bases left unmatched: 15. The germline gives CDR1 SEHNR, CDR2 FQNEAQ (reference sequence). This CDR3 has 18 residues. The data were produced by immunoSEQ multiplex PCR, yet TCRdb's version contains in-frame clones alone and is incomplete. Among 60,000 to 100,000 clones listed, roughly 90% were seen once. Specimen: peripheral blood. J is TRBJ2-1 and V is TRBV7-9, with 7 bases identical to TRBD2. The source of this sequence is a man aged 50 to 60 with active COVID-19. CDR3 protein: CASSSQRGGSHFYNEQFF. The CDR3 DNA is TGTGCCAGCAGCTCGCAAAGGGGCGGGAGCCACTTCTACAATGAGCAGTTCTTC.